The 5 T cell receptor beta chains below all came from one sample that was sequenced in a study of T cell clonotyping in hematopoietic cell transplantation. Clones were sequenced by immunoSEQ multiplex PCR, and TCRdb holds only the in-frame ones, with some missing. The sample has roughly 46,000 clones, 82% seen once. Time point indicated: recipient sample about 28 days before transplant, after cytoreduction. Sequenced material: peripheral blood mononuclear cells, taken before stem cell transplant. Receptors were obtained from a man aged 55 to 70 with myelodysplastic syndrome. Some clones in this sample may be carry-over from other donors' samples.

This clone appeared a few times. The CDR3 is CASSAGQGKTQYF. DNA of the CDR3: TGTGCCAGCAGTGCGGGACAGGGAAAGACCCAGTACTTC. This chain connects TRBV6-5 to TRBJ2-5; 9 positions agree with TRBD1. With 5 bases clipped from V and 6 bases from J, the junction kept 4 bases outside the gene matches. The CDR3 totals 13 residues. Germline CDR1 is MNHEY and CDR2 is SVGAGI.

This rearrangement joins TRBV19 to TRBJ1-2; 8 bases are a match to TRBD1. Looked up from germline, CDR1 is LNHDA and CDR2 is SQIVND (reference sequence). J lost 7 bases, V lost 6 bases, and 10 bases had no gene match. CDR3 length: 14 amino acids. The CDR3 here is CASSRYGQGIGYTF. The CDR3 DNA is TGTGCCAGTAGCAGATACGGACAGGGTATTGGCTACACCTTC.

This clone occurred once. The V gene is TRBV7-2, the J gene TRBJ2-7; 9 bases match TRBD1. This CDR3 comprises 13 residues. V lost 10 bases and J lost 4; bases outside the gene matches: 8. Germline values: CDR1 SGHTA, CDR2 FQGNSA. The CDR3 sequence is CATGDRVSYEQYF. CDR3 bases: TGTGCCACAGGGGACAGGGTATCTTACGAGCAGTACTTC.

The chain has TRBV7-8 and TRBJ2-5; D remains unclear. Trimming cost V 3 bases and J 5 bases, with 16 bases left between them. Germline V gives CDR1 SGHVS, CDR2 FQNEAQ. CDR3 length: 15 amino acids. The DNA for the CDR3 is TGTGCCAGCAGCTTGAAAAGGGTCATACGGGAGACCCAGTACTTC. Its protein product is CASSLKRVIRETQYF.

The chain employs TRBV5-1 and TRBJ2-2; tentatively, D is TRBD1 or TRBD2 (6 bases each). Trimming removed 8 bases at V and 3 bases at J, with 17 bases between. The CDR3 is made up of 15 amino acids. Germline V gives CDR1 SGHRS, CDR2 YFSETQ. CDR3 region: CASTVQGGHTGELFF. In nucleotides, the CDR3 is TGCGCCAGTACAGTTCAAGGGGGGCACACCGGGGAGCTGTTTTTT.